This T cell receptor beta chain was recorded in a study of T cells in Graves' hyperthyroidism and ophthalmopathy. The source material, RNA transcripts, was used to amplify TCR beta CDR3 regions. Researchers ran a first-round RT-PCR on the TCR CDR3 using the HTBI primer set. MiXCR, run by TCRdb on the multiplex PCR reads, gives a single entry per CDR3 protein. The table records under 600,000 distinct CDR3 sequences, roughly a sixth of them present only once. CDR3 length: 15 residues. Germline V gene sequence: CDR1 MNHNS, CDR2 SASEGT. The V gene lost 5 bases and the J gene lost 3 bases, with 17 bases spanning the gap. At least 3 on the Clinical Activity Score was recorded for ophthalmopathy patients, who also had NOSPECS grade at least 4 and duration under 3 months. This clonotype was seen a handful of times.

The J gene is TRBJ2-7, the V gene TRBV6-1; D may correspond to TRBD1 or TRBD2 (7 bases each). The sample comprised blood. The clonotype originates from a woman between 40 and 55 years old with Graves' ophthalmopathy. The CDR3 protein is CASSPTGDYSYEQYF. In DNA form, the CDR3 reads TGTGCCAGCAGTCCTACAGGGGACTACAGCTACGAGCAGTACTTC.